Shown below are 10 T cell receptor beta chains from a single sample sequenced in a study of blood T cells in healthy people across ages. A J-beta primer mix and a sample-barcoded 5' primer were used in a second PCR of about 6 to 12 cycles. TCRdb processed the 5' RACE reads anew with MiXCR; each CDR3 protein has one entry. The top ten hold 3.5% to 4% of the sample, which has 600,000 to 800,000 distinct CDR3 sequences, roughly 20% seen once. Sequenced material: blood. The receptors shown here come from a man between 65 and 79 years old in good health.

This rearrangement joins TRBV20-1 to TRBJ2-1, with TRBD2 identical over 9 bases. CDR1 and CDR2 (germline): DFQATT, SNEGSKA (reference sequence). The CDR3 has 15 residues. V shed 3 bases, J shed 0 bases, and the junction held 3 bases outside the gene matches. The CDR3 DNA reads TGCAGTGCTAGTTCAGCGGGAGGCTCCTACAATGAGCAGTTCTTC. Amino acids: CSASSAGGSYNEQFF.

This chain uses TRBV9 with TRBJ2-1; tentatively, D is TRBD2 (6 bases). V lost 1 base to trimming and J lost 3 bases, with 11 bases between them. The CDR3 runs 15 residues. Germline values: CDR1 SGDLS, CDR2 YYNGEE. DNA of the CDR3: TGTGCCAGCAGCGTACGCGGGACCGACTACAATGAGCAGTTCTTC. Amino acid sequence: CASSVRGTDYNEQFF.

V is TRBV5-1 and J is TRBJ1-2; TRBD1 might be the D (5 bases). Germline loops: CDR1 SGHRS, CDR2 YFSETQ. The V gene lost 4 bases and the J gene lost 3 bases, with 13 bases spanning the gap. CDR3 length equals 14 residues. CDR3 loop: CASSRGGGDYGYTF. In DNA form, the CDR3 reads TGCGCCAGCAGCCGAGGTGGGGGGGACTATGGCTACACCTTC.

The rearrangement joins TRBV20-1 to TRBJ1-2; 9 bases agree with TRBD1. There are 13 residues in the CDR3. Germline CDR1 reads DFQATT; CDR2 reads SNEGSKA (reference sequence). J was trimmed by 9 bases and V by 6 bases; bases with no gene match: 11. CDR3 loop: CSATPGTGKSYTF. In DNA, the CDR3 is TGCAGTGCCACCCCAGGGACAGGGAAGAGCTACACCTTC.

This clonotype was counted between two and nine times. CDR3 sequence (DNA): TGTGCCAGCGGAGGACAGGGGGCCGGCAATCAGCCCCAGCATTTT. Translating it yields CASGGQGAGNQPQHF. V usage is TRBV6-1 and J usage is TRBJ1-5, with 11 bases identical to TRBD1. The CDR3 is made up of 15 amino acids. With 8 bases clipped from V and 2 bases from J, the junction kept 5 bases outside the gene matches. Germline CDR1 is MNHNS and CDR2 is SASEGT.

DNA for the CDR3: TGCAGCGTTGAAGGAGGACTAGCGGACTCCTACAATGAGCAGTTCTTC. It yields the protein CSVEGGLADSYNEQFF. This rearrangement joins TRBV29-1 to TRBJ2-1, with 10 bases that match TRBD2. CDR1 is SQVTM and CDR2 is ANQGSEA in the germline V gene. Trimming cost V 1 base and J 0 bases; bases outside gene matches: 3. CDR3 length: 16 amino acids.

This clonotype has a handful of counts. The chain joins TRBV5-1 to TRBJ2-5; TRBD2 matches 15 bases. The germline CDR1 and CDR2 sequences are SGHRS and YFSETQ. J was trimmed by 3 bases and V by 4 bases; bases with no gene match: 7. There are 17 residues in the CDR3. The CDR3 loop reads CASSLRTSGRAEETQYF. The CDR3 nucleotides read TGCGCCAGCAGCCTTCGGACTAGCGGGAGGGCCGAAGAGACCCAGTACTTC.

This clonotype was seen a few times. The genes are TRBV2 and TRBJ2-1; D remains unclear. The CDR3 loop spans 13 amino acids. Between the trimmed V and J ends, which lost 6 bases and 0 bases, there was a span of 6 bases. CDR1 and CDR2 from the germline V gene are SNHLY and FYNNEI. The CDR3 region has the DNA TGTGCCAGCAGGACCTACTCCTACAATGAGCAGTTCTTC. Its protein is CASRTYSYNEQFF.

The rearrangement joins TRBV7-2 to TRBJ1-2; a weak D match, TRBD1 (6 bases). V lost 4 bases, J lost 0 bases, and 15 bases lay in between. Per germline, CDR1 SGHTA and CDR2 FQGNSA. This CDR3 is 16 amino acids long. The CDR3 DNA reads as TGTGCCAGCAGCTCAGGGGCAGGGAGAGCTAACTATGGCTACACCTTC. It specifies CASSSGAGRANYGYTF.

The rearrangement joins TRBV7-9 to TRBJ2-5, with 10 nucleotides matching TRBD2. Germline V gene data show CDR1 as SEHNR and CDR2 as FQNEAQ (reference sequence). The junction had 5 bases not matched to a gene; V was cut back by 5 bases and J by 2 bases. The CDR3 runs 15 residues. The CDR3 nucleotides are TGTGCCAGCAGCCCTTCGGGACTAGCGCAAGAGACCCAGTACTTC. Amino acid sequence: CASSPSGLAQETQYF. Based on the CDR3 plus reference TRBV7-9 and TRBJ2-5, the full variable domain is DTGVSQNPRHKITKRGQNVTFRCDPISEHNRLYWYRQTLGQGPEFLTYFQNEAQLEKSRLLSDRFSAERPKGSFSTLEIQRTEQGDSAMYLCASSPSGLAQETQYFGPGTRLLVL.